This is a list of T cell receptor beta chains from one sample in a study of preoperative IRX-2 immunotherapy in early breast cancer. Here immunoSEQ multiplex PCR was the method, and the copy in TCRdb shows in-frame clones only, minus some. The table shows around 3,000 clones, with roughly 69% occurring only once. The input for sequencing was tumor tissue, taken before IRX-2 immunotherapy. These receptors all stem from a human donor with breast cancer. CDR3s include the opening cysteine and the closing phenylalanine or tryptophan. The D gene is left open where the match is weak. Expanded clones get a size class; other rows say once, few or many, or leave the size out.

J: TRBJ2-1
V: TRBV6-1
size: NA
D: NA
DNA: TGTGCCAGCAGTGAAGACGGGGGGCCCAATGAGCAGTTCTTC
CDR3: CASSEDGGPNEQFF

J: TRBJ2-3
V: TRBV6-8
size: NA
D: NA
DNA: TGTGCCAGCAGTTACTCGAATGCGGGGGCCACAGATACGCAGTATTTT
CDR3: CASSYSNAGATDTQYF

J: TRBJ2-7
V: TRBV19
size: NA
D: TRBD2
DNA: TGTGCCAGTAGTATCCGGAGACTAGCGGGAGGGCCGCCCGCCTACGAGCAGTACTTC
CDR3: CASSIRRLAGGPPAYEQYF

J: TRBJ2-1
V: TRBV6-8
size: NA
D: TRBD1
DNA: TGTGCCAGCAGCCCAAACAGGGGCTTTTATGAGTTCTTC
CDR3: CASSPNRGFYEFF

J: TRBJ1-6
V: TRBV28
size: few
D: TRBD1
DNA: TGTGCCAGCAGTTTAAGACAGGGGGCGGTCTCACCCCTCCACTTT
CDR3: CASSLRQGAVSPLHF

J: TRBJ1-2
V: TRBV28
size: NA
D: NA
DNA: TGTGCCACAACCTACACTAACTATGGCTACACCTTC
CDR3: CATTYTNYGYTF

J: TRBJ1-5
V: TRBV18
size: NA
D: TRBD1
DNA: TGTGCCAGCTCACCACGGGACAGGGGACCCAATCAGCCCCAGCATTTT
CDR3: CASSPRDRGPNQPQHF

J: TRBJ2-7
V: TRBV23-1
size: NA
D: TRBD2
DNA: TGCGCCAGCAGCCACGGGAGGGGGTACGAGCAGTACTTC
CDR3: CASSHGRGYEQYF

J: TRBJ2-2
V: TRBV7-6
size: once
D: TRBD1
DNA: TGTGCCAGCAGCTTAGTAGTGGTGCAGGGGGACACCGGGGAGCTGTTTTTT
CDR3: CASSLVVVQGDTGELFF

J: TRBJ2-1
V: TRBV19
size: NA
D: TRBD2
DNA: TGTGCCAGTAGTTTAACACGGACTAGCGGGCTGTACAATGAGCAGTTCTTC
CDR3: CASSLTRTSGLYNEQFF

J: TRBJ1-1
V: TRBV7-2
size: NA
D: NA
DNA: TGTGCCAGCACCCGCGACCCTAGTAGTGAAGCTTTCTTT
CDR3: CASTRDPSSEAFF

J: TRBJ1-1
V: TRBV19
size: NA
D: NA
DNA: TGTGCCAGTAGTAGCAGGGGATCGAAGAACACTGAAGCTTTCTTT
CDR3: CASSSRGSKNTEAFF

J: TRBJ2-2
V: TRBV12-5
size: NA
D: TRBD1
DNA: TGTGCTAGTGCCATGGACAGGTTCAACACCGGGGAGCTGTTTTTT
CDR3: CASAMDRFNTGELFF

J: TRBJ1-1
V: TRBV28
size: few
D: TRBD1
DNA: TGTGCCAGCAGTTCTCAATACAGGGGGGCTTTCTTT
CDR3: CASSSQYRGAFF

J: TRBJ2-7
V: TRBV28
size: few
D: NA
DNA: TGTGCCAGCAGTTTGGGCAGGGTGGGCTACGAGCAGTACTTC
CDR3: CASSLGRVGYEQYF

J: TRBJ2-7
V: TRBV18
size: NA
D: NA
DNA: TGTGCCAGCTCACCAGGTCTAACGGGGGGCTTGGGCGAGCAGTACTTC
CDR3: CASSPGLTGGLGEQYF

J: TRBJ1-1
V: TRBV1
size: NA
D: NA
DNA: TGCGCCAGCAGCCAAGAACGGGGTATGGCTTTCTTT
CDR3: CASSQERGMAFF